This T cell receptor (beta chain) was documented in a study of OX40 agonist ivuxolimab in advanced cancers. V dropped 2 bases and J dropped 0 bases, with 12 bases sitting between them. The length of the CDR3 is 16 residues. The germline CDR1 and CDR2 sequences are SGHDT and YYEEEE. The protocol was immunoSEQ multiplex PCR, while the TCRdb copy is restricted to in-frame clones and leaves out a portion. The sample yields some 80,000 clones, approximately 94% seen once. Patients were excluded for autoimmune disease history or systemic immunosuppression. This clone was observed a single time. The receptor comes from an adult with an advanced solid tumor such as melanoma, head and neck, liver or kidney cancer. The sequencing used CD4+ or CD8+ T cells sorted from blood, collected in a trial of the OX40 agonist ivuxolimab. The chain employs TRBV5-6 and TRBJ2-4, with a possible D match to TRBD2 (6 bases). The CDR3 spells CASSFVGGRAKNIQYF. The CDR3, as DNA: TGTGCCAGCAGCTTCGTGGGAGGACGAGCCAAAAACATTCAGTACTTC.